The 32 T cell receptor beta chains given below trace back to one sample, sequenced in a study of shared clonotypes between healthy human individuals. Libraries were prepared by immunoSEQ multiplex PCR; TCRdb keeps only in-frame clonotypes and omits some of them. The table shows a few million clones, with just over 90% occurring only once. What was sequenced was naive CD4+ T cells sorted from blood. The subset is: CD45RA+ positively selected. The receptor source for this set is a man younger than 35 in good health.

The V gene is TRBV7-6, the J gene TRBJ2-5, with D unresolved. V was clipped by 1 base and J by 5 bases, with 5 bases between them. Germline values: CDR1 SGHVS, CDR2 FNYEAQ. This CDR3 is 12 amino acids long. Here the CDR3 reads CASSLEAETQYF. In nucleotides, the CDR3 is TGTGCCAGCAGCTTAGAGGCGGAGACCCAGTACTTC.

The CDR3 nucleotides read TGTGCCATCAGTGAGTCCCCGGGGACAGGGGGAGGTCAGCCCCAGCATTTT. Residues: CAISESPGTGGGQPQHF. The chain is built from TRBV10-3 and TRBJ1-5; 11 positions match TRBD1. This CDR3 comprises 17 residues. V lost 0 bases, J lost 6 bases, and 7 bases stayed unmatched. CDR1 and CDR2 from the germline V gene are ENHRY and SYGVKD.

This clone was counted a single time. CDR3 nucleotide sequence: TGTGCCAGCCGAGCGACAGGGAGGTTGGGCACTGAAGCTTTCTTT. Encoded protein: CASRATGRLGTEAFF. The gene calls are TRBV28 and TRBJ1-1; 7 nucleotides align to TRBD1. The CDR3 is 15 amino acids. V lost 8 bases, J lost 4 bases, and 13 bases stayed unmatched. The germline gives CDR1 MDHEN, CDR2 SYDVKM.

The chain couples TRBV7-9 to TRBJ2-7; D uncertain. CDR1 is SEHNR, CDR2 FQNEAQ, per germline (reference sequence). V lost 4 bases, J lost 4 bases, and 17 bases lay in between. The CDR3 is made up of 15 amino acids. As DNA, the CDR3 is TGTGCCAGCAGCTCAGACATGAGGACGTCGTACGAGCAGTACTTC. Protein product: CASSSDMRTSYEQYF.

In nucleotides, the CDR3 is TGCAGCTTTAACACCTACAATGAGCAGTTCTTC. Protein: CSFNTYNEQFF. This chain links TRBV29-1 with TRBJ2-1; D is uncertain. The CDR3 loop spans 11 amino acids. The ends were cut back, 8 bases at V and 2 bases at J, with 7 bases in the middle. Germline-derived CDR1 and CDR2 are SQVTM and ANQGSEA.

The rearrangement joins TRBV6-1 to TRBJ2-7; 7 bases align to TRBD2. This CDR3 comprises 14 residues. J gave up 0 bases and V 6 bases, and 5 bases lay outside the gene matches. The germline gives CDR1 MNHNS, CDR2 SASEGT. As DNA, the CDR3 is TGTGCCAGCAGGGGGACTACTAACTCCTACGAGCAGTACTTC. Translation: CASRGTTNSYEQYF.

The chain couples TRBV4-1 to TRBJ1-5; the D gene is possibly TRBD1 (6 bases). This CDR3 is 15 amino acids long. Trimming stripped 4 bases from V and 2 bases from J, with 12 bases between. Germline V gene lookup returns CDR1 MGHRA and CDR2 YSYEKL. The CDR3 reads CASSRGGQGNQPQHF. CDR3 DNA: TGCGCCAGCAGCCGGGGGGGCCAGGGCAATCAGCCCCAGCATTTT.

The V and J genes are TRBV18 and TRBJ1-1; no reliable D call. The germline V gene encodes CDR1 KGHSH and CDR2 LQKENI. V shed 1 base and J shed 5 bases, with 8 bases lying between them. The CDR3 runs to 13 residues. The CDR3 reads CASSPRRETEAFF. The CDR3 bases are TGTGCCAGCTCACCACGGAGGGAGACTGAAGCTTTCTTT.

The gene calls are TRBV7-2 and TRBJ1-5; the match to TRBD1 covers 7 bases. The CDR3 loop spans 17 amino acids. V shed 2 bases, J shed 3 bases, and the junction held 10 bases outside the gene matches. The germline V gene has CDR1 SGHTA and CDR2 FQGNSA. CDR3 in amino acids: CASSLFGQGVNNQPQHF. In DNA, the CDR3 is TGTGCCAGCAGCTTATTCGGGCAGGGGGTAAACAATCAGCCCCAGCATTTT.

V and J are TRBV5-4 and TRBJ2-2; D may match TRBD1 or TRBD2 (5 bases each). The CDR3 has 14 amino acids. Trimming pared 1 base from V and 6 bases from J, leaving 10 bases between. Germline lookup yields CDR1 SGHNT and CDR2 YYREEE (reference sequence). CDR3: CASSLYGGSGELFF. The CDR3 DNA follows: TGTGCCAGCAGCTTGTATGGGGGTTCCGGGGAGCTGTTTTTT.

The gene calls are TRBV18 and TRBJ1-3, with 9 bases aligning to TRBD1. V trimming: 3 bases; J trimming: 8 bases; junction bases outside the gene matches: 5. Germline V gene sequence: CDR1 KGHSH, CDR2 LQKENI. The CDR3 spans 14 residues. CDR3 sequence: CASSPPGQGHTIYF. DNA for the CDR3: TGTGCCAGCTCACCCCCGGGACAGGGACACACCATATATTTT.

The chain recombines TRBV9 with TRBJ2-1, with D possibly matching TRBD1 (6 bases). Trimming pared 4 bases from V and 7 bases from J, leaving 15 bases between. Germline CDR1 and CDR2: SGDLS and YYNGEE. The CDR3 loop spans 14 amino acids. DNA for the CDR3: TGTGCCAGCAGCTTAGGGGGAACGGGGAATGAGCAGTTCTTC. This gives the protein CASSLGGTGNEQFF. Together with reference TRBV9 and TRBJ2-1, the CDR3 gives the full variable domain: DSGVTQTPKHLITATGQRVTLRCSPRSGDLSVYWYQQSLDQGLQFLIQYYNGEERAKGNILERFSAQQFPDLHSELNLSSLELGDSALYFCASSLGGTGNEQFFGPGTRLTVL.

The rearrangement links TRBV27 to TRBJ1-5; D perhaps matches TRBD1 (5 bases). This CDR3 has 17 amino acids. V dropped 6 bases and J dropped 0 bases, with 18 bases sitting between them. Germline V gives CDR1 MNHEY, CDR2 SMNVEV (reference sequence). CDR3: CASRPAWGEGSNQPQHF. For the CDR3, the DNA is TGTGCCAGCAGACCCGCGTGGGGCGAAGGTAGCAATCAGCCCCAGCATTTT.

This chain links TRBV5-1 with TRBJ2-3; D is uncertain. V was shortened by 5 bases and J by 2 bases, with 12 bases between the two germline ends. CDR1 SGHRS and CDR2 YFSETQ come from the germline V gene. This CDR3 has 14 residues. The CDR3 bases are TGCGCCAGCAGTGGAAGCACCCTCACAGATACGCAGTATTTT. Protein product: CASSGSTLTDTQYF.

CDR3 DNA sequence: TGTGCCACCAGCAGAGGGGGACCAGAGACCCAGTACTTC. This codes for CATSRGGPETQYF. V usage is TRBV15 and J usage is TRBJ2-5; D is perhaps TRBD1 or TRBD2 (5 bases each). CDR3 length: 13 amino acids. V was pared by 1 base and J by 4 bases, with 7 bases between. CDR1 LNHNV and CDR2 YYDKDF come from the germline V gene (reference sequence). Full variable domain (outside the CDR3, taken from reference TRBV15 and TRBJ2-5): DAMVIQNPRYQVTQFGKPVTLSCSQTLNHNVMYWYQQKSSQAPKLLFHYYDKDFNNEADTPDNFQSRRPNTSFCFLDIRSPGLGDTAMYLCATSRGGPETQYFGPGTRLLVL.

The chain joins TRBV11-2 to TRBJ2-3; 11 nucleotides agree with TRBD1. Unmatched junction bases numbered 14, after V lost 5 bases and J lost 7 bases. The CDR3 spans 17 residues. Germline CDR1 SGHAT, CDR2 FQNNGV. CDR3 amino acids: CASSQSPGTGGIYTQYF. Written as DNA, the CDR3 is TGTGCCAGCAGCCAGTCGCCTGGGACAGGGGGAATTTATACGCAGTATTTT.

For the CDR3, the DNA is TGTGCCAGCAGCGTGGGACTAGCGGACTACAATGAGCAGTTCTTC. This encodes CASSVGLADYNEQFF. The J gene is TRBJ2-1, the V gene TRBV13; 11 bases match TRBD2. This CDR3 comprises 15 residues. Germline lookup yields CDR1 PRHDT and CDR2 FYEKMQ (reference sequence). V lost 5 bases and J lost 3; bases outside the gene matches: 3.

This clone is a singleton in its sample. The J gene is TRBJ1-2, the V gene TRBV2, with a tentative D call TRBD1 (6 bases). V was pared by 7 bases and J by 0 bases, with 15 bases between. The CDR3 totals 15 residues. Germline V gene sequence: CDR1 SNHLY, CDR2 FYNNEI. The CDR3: CASMFTGTTNYGYTF. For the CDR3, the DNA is TGTGCCAGCATGTTCACCGGGACAACTAACTATGGCTACACCTTC.

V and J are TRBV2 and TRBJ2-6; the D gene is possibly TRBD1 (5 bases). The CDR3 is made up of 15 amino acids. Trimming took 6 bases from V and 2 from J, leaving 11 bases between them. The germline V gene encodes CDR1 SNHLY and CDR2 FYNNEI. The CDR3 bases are TGTGCCAGCAGCCTCAGGGTCGCTGGGGCCAACGTCCTGACTTTC. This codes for CASSLRVAGANVLTF.

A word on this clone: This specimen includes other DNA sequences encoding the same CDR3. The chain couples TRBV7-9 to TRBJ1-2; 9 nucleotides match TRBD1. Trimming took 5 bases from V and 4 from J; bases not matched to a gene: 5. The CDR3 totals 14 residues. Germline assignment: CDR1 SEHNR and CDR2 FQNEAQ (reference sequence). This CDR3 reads CASSQGQGSYGYTF. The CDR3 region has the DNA TGTGCCAGCAGCCAAGGACAGGGGAGCTATGGCTACACCTTC.

CDR3 DNA sequence: TGTGCCAGCAGCCGTAGCGGGGGGACCTACAATGAGCAGTTCTTC. Translation gives CASSRSGGTYNEQFF. The chain couples TRBV7-6 to TRBJ2-1; 10 bases are shared with TRBD2. This CDR3 spans 15 amino acids. With 5 bases clipped from V and 2 bases from J, the junction kept 3 bases outside the gene matches. Germline V gives CDR1 SGHVS, CDR2 FNYEAQ.

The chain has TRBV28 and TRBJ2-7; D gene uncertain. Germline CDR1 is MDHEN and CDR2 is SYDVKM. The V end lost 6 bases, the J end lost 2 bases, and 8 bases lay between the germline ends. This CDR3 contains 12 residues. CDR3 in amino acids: CASSTPPYEQYF. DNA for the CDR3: TGTGCCAGCAGCACCCCCCCCTACGAGCAGTACTTC. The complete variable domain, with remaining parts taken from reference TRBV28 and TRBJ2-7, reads DVKVTQSSRYLVKRTGEKVFLECVQDMDHENMFWYRQDPGLGLRLIYFSYDVKMKEKGDIPEGYSVSREKKERFSLILESASTNQTSMYLCASSTPPYEQYFGPGTRLTVT.

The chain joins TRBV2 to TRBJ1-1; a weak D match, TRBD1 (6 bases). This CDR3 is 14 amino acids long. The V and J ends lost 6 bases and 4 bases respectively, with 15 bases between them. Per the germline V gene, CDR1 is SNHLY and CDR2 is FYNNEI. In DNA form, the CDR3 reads TGTGCCAGCAGGGAAAACAGGGTTGGCACTGAAGCTTTCTTT. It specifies CASRENRVGTEAFF.

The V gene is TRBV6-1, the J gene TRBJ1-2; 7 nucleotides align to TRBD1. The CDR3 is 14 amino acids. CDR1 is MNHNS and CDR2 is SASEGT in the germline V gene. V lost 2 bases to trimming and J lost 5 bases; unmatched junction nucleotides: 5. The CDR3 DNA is TGTGCCAGCAGTGAATATGACAGGGCATATGGCTACACCTTC. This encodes CASSEYDRAYGYTF.

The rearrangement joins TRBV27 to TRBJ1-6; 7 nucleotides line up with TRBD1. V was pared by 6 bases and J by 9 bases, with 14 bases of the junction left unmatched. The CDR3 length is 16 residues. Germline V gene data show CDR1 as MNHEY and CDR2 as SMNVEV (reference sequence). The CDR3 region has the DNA TGTGCCAGCAGACTCGGGACAGAAGGGATGGGTTCACCCCTCCACTTT. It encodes CASRLGTEGMGSPLHF.

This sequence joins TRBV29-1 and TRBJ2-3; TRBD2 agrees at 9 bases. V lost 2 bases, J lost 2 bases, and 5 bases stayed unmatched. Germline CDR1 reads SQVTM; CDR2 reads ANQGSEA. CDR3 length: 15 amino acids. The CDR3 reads CSVESSGGNTDTQYF. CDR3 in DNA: TGCAGCGTTGAAAGTAGCGGGGGTAACACAGATACGCAGTATTTT.

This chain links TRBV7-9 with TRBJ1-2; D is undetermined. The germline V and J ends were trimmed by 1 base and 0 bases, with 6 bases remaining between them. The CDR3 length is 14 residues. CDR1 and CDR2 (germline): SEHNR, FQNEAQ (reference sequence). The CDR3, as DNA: TGTGCCAGCAGCTTAGATTCATCTAACTATGGCTACACCTTC. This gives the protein CASSLDSSNYGYTF.

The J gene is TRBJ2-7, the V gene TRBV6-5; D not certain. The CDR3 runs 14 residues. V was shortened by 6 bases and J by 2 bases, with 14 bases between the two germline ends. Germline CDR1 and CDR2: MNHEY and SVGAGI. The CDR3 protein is CASSPQQGPYEQYF. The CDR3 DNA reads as TGTGCCAGCAGCCCCCAACAAGGGCCCTACGAGCAGTACTTC.

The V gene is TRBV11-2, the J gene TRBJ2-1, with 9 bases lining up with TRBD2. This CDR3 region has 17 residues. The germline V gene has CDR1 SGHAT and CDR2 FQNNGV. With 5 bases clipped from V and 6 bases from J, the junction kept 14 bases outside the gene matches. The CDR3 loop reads CASSRIRGRAGGNEQFF. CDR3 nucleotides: TGTGCCAGCAGCCGAATCCGCGGGAGGGCCGGGGGCAATGAGCAGTTCTTC.

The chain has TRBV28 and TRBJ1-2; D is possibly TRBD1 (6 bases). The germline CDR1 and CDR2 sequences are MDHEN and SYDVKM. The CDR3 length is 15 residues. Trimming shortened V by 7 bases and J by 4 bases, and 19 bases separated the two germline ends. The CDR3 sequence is CASTSQDRPSYGYTF. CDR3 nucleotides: TGTGCCAGCACCTCCCAGGACAGACCATCCTATGGCTACACCTTC.

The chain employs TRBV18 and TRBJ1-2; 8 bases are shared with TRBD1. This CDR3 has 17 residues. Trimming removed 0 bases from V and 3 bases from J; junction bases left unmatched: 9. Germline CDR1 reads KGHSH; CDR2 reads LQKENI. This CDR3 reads CASSPPSGGQGYYGYTF. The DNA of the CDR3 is TGTGCCAGCTCACCACCGAGCGGCGGACAGGGTTACTATGGCTACACCTTC.

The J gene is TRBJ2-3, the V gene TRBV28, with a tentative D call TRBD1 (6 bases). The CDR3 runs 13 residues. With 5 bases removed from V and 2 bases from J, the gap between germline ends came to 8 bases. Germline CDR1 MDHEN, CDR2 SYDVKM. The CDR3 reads CASSPGVTDTQYF. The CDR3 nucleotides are TGTGCCAGCAGTCCAGGGGTCACAGATACGCAGTATTTT.